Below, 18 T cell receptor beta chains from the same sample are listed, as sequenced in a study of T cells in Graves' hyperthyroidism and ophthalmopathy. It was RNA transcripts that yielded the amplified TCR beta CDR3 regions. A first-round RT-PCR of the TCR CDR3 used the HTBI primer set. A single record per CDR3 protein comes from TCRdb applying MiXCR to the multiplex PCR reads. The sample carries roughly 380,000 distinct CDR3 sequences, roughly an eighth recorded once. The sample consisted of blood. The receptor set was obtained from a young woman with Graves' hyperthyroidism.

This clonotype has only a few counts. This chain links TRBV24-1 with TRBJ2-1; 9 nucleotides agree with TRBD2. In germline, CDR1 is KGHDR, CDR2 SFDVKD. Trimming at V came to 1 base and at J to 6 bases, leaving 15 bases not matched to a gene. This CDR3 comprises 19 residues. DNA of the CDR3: TGTGCCACCAGTGATTTCGGGGGGCAAGGGCTAGCGGGATCCAATGAGCAGTTCTTC. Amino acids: CATSDFGGQGLAGSNEQFF.

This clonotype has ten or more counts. The CDR3 coding sequence is TGCAGTGCAGAAAACCCCGGGACAGGGGGGTACTATGGCTACACCTTC. Translation: CSAENPGTGGYYGYTF. J is TRBJ1-2 and V is TRBV20-1; 11 bases agree with TRBD1. Per germline, CDR1 DFQATT and CDR2 SNEGSKA (reference sequence). The CDR3 length is 16 residues. V lost 6 bases and J lost 3; bases outside the gene matches: 12.

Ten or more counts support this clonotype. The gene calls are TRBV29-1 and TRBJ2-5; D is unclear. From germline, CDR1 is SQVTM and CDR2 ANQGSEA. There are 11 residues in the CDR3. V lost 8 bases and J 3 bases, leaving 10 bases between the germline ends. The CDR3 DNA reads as TGCAGCAGCACACCCGAAGAGACCCAGTACTTC. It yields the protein CSSTPEETQYF.

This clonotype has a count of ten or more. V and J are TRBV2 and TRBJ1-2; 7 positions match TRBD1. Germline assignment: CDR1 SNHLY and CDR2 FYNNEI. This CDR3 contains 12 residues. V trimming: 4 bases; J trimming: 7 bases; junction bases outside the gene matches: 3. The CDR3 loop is CASSAYRGGYTF. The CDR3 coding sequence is TGTGCCAGCAGTGCCTACAGGGGTGGCTACACCTTC.

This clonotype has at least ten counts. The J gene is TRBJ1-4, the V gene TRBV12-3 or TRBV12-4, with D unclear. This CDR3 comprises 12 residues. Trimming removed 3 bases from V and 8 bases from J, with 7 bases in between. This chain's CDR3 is CASSFKGEKLFF. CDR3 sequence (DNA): TGTGCCAGCAGTTTCAAAGGGGAAAAACTGTTTTTT.

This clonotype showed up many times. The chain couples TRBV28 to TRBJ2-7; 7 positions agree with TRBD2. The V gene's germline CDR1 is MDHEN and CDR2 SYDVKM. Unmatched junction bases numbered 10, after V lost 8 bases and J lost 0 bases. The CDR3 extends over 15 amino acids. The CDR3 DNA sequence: TGTGCCAGCGGTGTAGCGGGCTACGACTCCTACGAGCAGTACTTC. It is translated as CASGVAGYDSYEQYF.

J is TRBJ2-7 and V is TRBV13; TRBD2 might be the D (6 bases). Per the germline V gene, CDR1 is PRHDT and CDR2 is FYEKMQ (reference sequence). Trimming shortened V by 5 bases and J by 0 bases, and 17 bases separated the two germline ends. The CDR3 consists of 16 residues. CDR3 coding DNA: TGTGCCAGCAGCGGACCCTATAGCGGAGGCTCCTACGAGCAGTACTTC. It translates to CASSGPYSGGSYEQYF. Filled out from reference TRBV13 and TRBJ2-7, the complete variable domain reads AAGVIQSPRHLIKEKRETATLKCYPIPRHDTVYWYQQGPGQDPQFLISFYEKMQSDKGSIPDRFSAQQFSDYHSELNMSSLELGDSALYFCASSGPYSGGSYEQYFGPGTRLTVT.

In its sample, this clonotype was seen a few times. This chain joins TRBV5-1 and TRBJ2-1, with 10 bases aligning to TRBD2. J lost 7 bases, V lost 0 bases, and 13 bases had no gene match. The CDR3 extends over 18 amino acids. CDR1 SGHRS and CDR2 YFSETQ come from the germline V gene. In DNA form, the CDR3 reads TGCGCCAGCAGCTTGGGAATAGGAGTAGCGGGAGGCTTTAATGAGCAGTTCTTC. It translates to CASSLGIGVAGGFNEQFF.

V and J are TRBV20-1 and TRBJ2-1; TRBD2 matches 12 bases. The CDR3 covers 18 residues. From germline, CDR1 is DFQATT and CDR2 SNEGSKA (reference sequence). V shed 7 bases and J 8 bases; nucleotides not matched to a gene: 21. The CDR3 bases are TGCAGTGAAGTACCTAGCGGGAGGGCCAGCCCCCGGTTCGATGAGCAGTTCTTC. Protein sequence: CSEVPSGRASPRFDEQFF.

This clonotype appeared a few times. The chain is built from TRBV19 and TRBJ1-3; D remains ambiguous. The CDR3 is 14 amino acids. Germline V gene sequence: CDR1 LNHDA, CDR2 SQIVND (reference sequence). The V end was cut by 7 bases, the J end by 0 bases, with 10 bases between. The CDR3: CASTHGNSGNTIYF. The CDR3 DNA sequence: TGTGCCAGTACTCACGGGAACTCTGGAAACACCATATATTTT.

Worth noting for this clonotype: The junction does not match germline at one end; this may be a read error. The CDR3: CASSPGGALNNEQFF. DNA of the CDR3: TGTGCTAGCAGCCCCGGGGGAGCGCTGAACAATGAGCAGTTCTTC. The chain uses TRBV7-7 and TRBJ2-1; possibly TRBD2 for D (6 bases). CDR1 is SSHAT and CDR2 is FNYEAQ in the germline V gene (reference sequence). The CDR3 extends over 15 amino acids.

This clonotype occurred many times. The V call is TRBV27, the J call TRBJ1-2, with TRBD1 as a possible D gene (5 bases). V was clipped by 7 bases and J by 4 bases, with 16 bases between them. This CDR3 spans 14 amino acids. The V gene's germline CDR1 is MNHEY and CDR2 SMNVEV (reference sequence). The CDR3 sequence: CASKQTAGTYGYTF. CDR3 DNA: TGTGCCAGCAAACAGACGGCAGGGACCTATGGCTACACCTTC.

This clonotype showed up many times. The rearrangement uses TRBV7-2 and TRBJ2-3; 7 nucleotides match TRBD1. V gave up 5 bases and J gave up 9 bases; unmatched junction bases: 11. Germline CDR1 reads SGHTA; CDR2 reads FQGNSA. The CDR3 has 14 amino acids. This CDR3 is CASSPRTGAGTQYF. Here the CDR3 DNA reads TGTGCCAGCAGCCCGCGGACAGGAGCAGGGACGCAGTATTTT. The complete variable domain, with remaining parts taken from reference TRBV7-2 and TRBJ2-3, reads GAGVSQSPSNKVTEKGKDVELRCDPISGHTALYWYRQSLGQGLEFLIYFQGNSAPDKSGLPSDRFSAERTGGSVSTLTIQRTQQEDSAVYLCASSPRTGAGTQYFGPGTRLTVL.

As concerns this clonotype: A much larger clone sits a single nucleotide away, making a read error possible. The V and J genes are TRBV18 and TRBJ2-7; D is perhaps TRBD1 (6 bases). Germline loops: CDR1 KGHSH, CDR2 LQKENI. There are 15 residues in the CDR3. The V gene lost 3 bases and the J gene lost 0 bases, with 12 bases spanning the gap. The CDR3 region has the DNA TGTGCCAGCTCACCCGGACGGGGACACTCCTACGAGCAGTACTTC. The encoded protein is CASSPGRGHSYEQYF.

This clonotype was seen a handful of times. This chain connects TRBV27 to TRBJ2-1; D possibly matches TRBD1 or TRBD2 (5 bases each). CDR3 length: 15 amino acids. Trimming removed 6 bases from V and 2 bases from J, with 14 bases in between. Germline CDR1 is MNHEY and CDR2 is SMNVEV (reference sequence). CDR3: CASRIRGGPYNEQFF. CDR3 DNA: TGTGCCAGCAGGATTCGTGGGGGACCCTACAATGAGCAGTTCTTC.

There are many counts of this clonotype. The CDR3 sequence is CSVSQGATDTQYF. As DNA, the CDR3 is TGCAGCGTCTCACAGGGTGCCACAGATACGCAGTATTTT. This chain uses TRBV29-1 with TRBJ2-3; the D gene is possibly TRBD1 (6 bases). Germline assignment: CDR1 SQVTM and CDR2 ANQGSEA. V lost 6 bases to trimming and J lost 2 bases, with 12 bases between them. This CDR3 comprises 13 residues.

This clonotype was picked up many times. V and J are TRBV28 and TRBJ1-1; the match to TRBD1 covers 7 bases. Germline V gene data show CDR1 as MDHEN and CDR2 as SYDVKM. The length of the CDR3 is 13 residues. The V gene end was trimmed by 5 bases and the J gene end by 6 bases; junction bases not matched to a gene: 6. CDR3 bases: TGTGCCAGCAGTGTACAGGGGCTGGCTGAAGCTTTCTTT. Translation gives CASSVQGLAEAFF.

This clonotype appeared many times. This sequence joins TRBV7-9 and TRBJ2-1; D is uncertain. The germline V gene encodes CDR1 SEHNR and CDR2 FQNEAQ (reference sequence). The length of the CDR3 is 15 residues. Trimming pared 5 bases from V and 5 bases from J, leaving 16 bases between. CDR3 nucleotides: TGTGCCAGCAGCGTCTTAGTCGGAACTAACAATGAGCAGTTCTTC. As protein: CASSVLVGTNNEQFF. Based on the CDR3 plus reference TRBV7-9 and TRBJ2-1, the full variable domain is DTGVSQNPRHKITKRGQNVTFRCDPISEHNRLYWYRQTLGQGPEFLTYFQNEAQLEKSRLLSDRFSAERPKGSFSTLEIQRTEQGDSAMYLCASSVLVGTNNEQFFGPGTRLTVL.